This T cell receptor delta chain originates from a study of delta chains in infants with herpesvirus infections (dated by TCRdb to the early 2020s). For context, the study as a whole: To characterize gammadelta T cell responses to primary cytomegalovirus (CMV) infection, researchers prospectively followed a birth cohort of Ugandan infants starting at birth. Infant blood samples were grouped into approximate age categories of 1.5, 4, 8 and 12 months. The study searched for a public fetal Vdelta1/Vgamma8 gammadelta TCR clonotype in infants who acquired CMV infection after birth. From PBMC, gammadelta TCRs were sequenced for roughly 18 CMV-infected infants (one congenitally infected) and eight or nine CMV-uninfected infants who had sufficient sample available. The previously published Belgian fetal and cord blood gammadelta TCR data were not generated in this cohort and were added only for comparison. General study outcomes and caveats: Public-clonotype frequency among Vdelta1 cells appeared to be inversely correlated with age at infection and was observed to decay rapidly, seemingly without persisting beyond about 8 weeks. Detection of the public clonotype was limited to the first time point after infection, and the public clonotype was not found in uninfected infants or in infants infected after 120 days. The public Vdelta1 clonotype appeared in 4 of 18 CMV-infected infants: three infected postnatally before 120 days of age, plus the congenitally infected infant. In CMV-uninfected infants, the public clonotype might still be present but below the detection limit. A small sample size and the lack of race- or environment-matched controls were noted by the authors, because CMV is acquired by nearly all Ugandans before adulthood.

Pregnant women receiving prenatal care in Kampala, Uganda, were recruited, and the infants of these women were enrolled, with documentation of maternal HIV status required. Families received weekly visits, and collection of infant clinical information, oral swabs and peripheral blood began at 6 weeks of age and continued every 4 months after that. Blood was collected in heparin tubes, and PBMC were isolated by Ficoll-Paque density gradient centrifugation and cryopreserved. Library preparation employed RT-PCR. PBMC RNA was reverse transcribed with SuperScript II using gamma-chain- and delta-chain-specific primers to generate TCR cDNA. After purification with AMPure XP beads, the cDNA was amplified and indexed with Illumina adapters using the Nextera XT Index Kit. An Illumina MiSeq with a V2 300-cycle kit was used to sequence the gammadelta TCR libraries. In the original analysis: Using MiXCR v2.1.12, CDR3 sequences were assembled, and reads were mapped onto D, J and V genes obtained from GenBank. VDJtools v1.2.1 was used to perform repertoire analyses of the CDR3 clonotypes. With CATT, TCRdb called clones again from the public reads; duplicate DNA rows were later joined. The V and J calls come from TCRdb's annotation, not from the publication. For this sample the table gives 1,200 to 1,500 delta-chain clones, of which 25% to 35% were detected only once. Of the sample, more than 6.5% falls within the top ten clones.

Deletion took 6 bases off V and 5 bases off J, with a span of 11 bases between the germline ends. The CDR3 has 11 amino acids, counting the end cysteine and phenylalanine. The sequence is cut down to CDR3 DNA, 33 bases in frame from base 1. According to the germline V gene, CDR1 reads NSMFDY and CDR2 reads ISSIKDK. This clone is classified as large (0.1 to 1%). Its antigen is still unknown. No base quality values were provided; no much bigger clone lies one nucleotide off. Here the sequenced sample was peripheral blood, taken at time point 1 of longitudinal follow-up. The V gene is TRAV29/DV5 and the J gene is TRDJ1, with the D segment identity uncertain. The clonotype was recovered from a human donor who was a Ugandan infant, either HIV-exposed or HIV-unexposed (not recorded which). CDR3 sequence: CAVKHGDKLIF. The DNA reads as follows: TGTGCAGTAAAACATGGGGATAAACTCATCTTT.